The 3 T cell receptor beta chains below were found in one sample sequenced in a study of response to subunit inactivated influenza vaccine. TCRdb analysed the RT-PCR reads with MiXCR anew, one entry per CDR3 protein. Seen here are about 540,000 distinct CDR3 sequences, approximately 22% observed once, and the top ten hold roughly 2.8%. The same sample was also studied in work on T cells expressing NK-cell markers. In that study: Template switching by 5'RACE with UMIs generated the TCR beta cDNA.

The sequenced sample was CD4+ T cells sorted from PBMCs, obtained roughly 13 days after vaccination. These receptors all stem from a man in his fifties who received an inactivated influenza vaccine.

There are a few counts of this clonotype. Germline and junction disagree at one end, which may indicate a read error. The rearrangement uses TRBV7-9 and TRBJ1-2, with 9 nucleotides matching TRBD1. This CDR3 contains 15 residues. The germline V gene encodes CDR1 SEHNR and CDR2 FQNEAQ (reference sequence). The CDR3 loop reads CAGSHTGGLNYGYTF. The CDR3 nucleotides read TGTGCCGGCAGCCATACAGGGGGCTTGAACTATGGCTACACCTTC.

This clonotype came up many times. The V call is TRBV6-6, the J call TRBJ2-3; no clear D. The CDR3 sequence is 13 residues long. V gave up 2 bases and J gave up 1 base, with 4 bases separating them. Germline CDR1 MNHNY, CDR2 SVGAGI (reference sequence). CDR3 protein: CASSYRGTDTQYF. CDR3 DNA: TGTGCCAGCAGTTACCGGGGCACAGATACGCAGTATTTT.

In its sample, this clonotype was seen a few times. The gene calls are TRBV12-3 or TRBV12-4 and TRBJ1-5, with D unclear. Trimming left V 5 bases short and J 2 bases short, with 13 bases between. CDR3 size: 15 residues. The CDR3 DNA reads as TGTGCCAGCAGTGGAAGACTAGCGGGCAATCAGCCCCAGCATTTT. This sequence encodes CASSGRLAGNQPQHF.